Below are 6 T cell receptor beta chains sequenced from a single sample in a study of cytomegalovirus exposure and HLA in healthy donors. PCR employed 60 Vbeta and 13 Jbeta primers. Profiled with immunoSEQ multiplex PCR; TCRdb holds only in-frame clones, not every one. Here the sample spans roughly 200,000 clones, roughly 83% being singletons. The sample was PBMCs. The source of these receptors is a boy aged 2 to 10 in good health and CMV-seronegative.

The rearrangement links TRBV11-2 to TRBJ1-2; a weak D match, TRBD1 (6 bases). The CDR3 consists of 15 residues. V was shortened by 1 base and J by 1 base, with 10 bases between the two germline ends. Per the germline V gene, CDR1 is SGHAT and CDR2 is FQNNGV. CDR3 nucleotide sequence: TGTGCCAGCAGCTTAGGTACAGGGCTTAACTATGGCTACACCTTC. Amino acid sequence: CASSLGTGLNYGYTF.

The chain uses TRBV2 and TRBJ2-7, with TRBD2 matching 11 bases. Losses at the gene ends were 7 bases for V and 3 bases for J; bases not matched to a gene: 5. Looked up from germline, CDR1 is SNHLY and CDR2 is FYNNEI. This CDR3 has 14 residues. DNA of the CDR3: TGTGCCAGCAATCCCGGGACTAGCGGCTACGAGCAGTACTTC. Its protein is CASNPGTSGYEQYF.

The genes are TRBV7-2 and TRBJ2-3; D is perhaps TRBD2 (5 bases). The V end was cut by 1 base, the J end by 6 bases, with 11 bases between. CDR3 length: 14 amino acids. Germline CDR1 and CDR2: SGHTA and FQGNSA. CDR3 bases: TGTGCCAGCAGCTTAGGCCGGGGAGAGGATACGCAGTATTTT. It is translated as CASSLGRGEDTQYF.

The chain recombines TRBV7-2 with TRBJ2-3, with TRBD2 matching over 11 bases. Germline CDR1 is SGHTA and CDR2 is FQGNSA. The CDR3 runs 16 residues. V lost 2 bases, J lost 0 bases, and 1 base stayed unmatched. CDR3 DNA sequence: TGTGCCAGCAGCTTAACTAGCGGGGGTAGCACAGATACGCAGTATTTT. As protein: CASSLTSGGSTDTQYF.

The chain links TRBV19 to TRBJ2-1; 9 positions match TRBD2. With 2 bases clipped from V and 4 bases from J, the junction kept 3 bases outside the gene matches. CDR3 length: 15 amino acids. Germline V gives CDR1 LNHDA, CDR2 SQIVND (reference sequence). CDR3 in amino acids: CASSISSGDYNEQFF. The CDR3, as DNA: TGTGCCAGTAGTATATCTAGCGGGGATTACAATGAGCAGTTCTTC. The full variable domain, rest sourced from reference TRBV19 and TRBJ2-1, is DGGITQSPKYLFRKEGQNVTLSCEQNLNHDAMYWYRQDPGQGLRLIYYSQIVNDFQKGDIAEGYSVSREKKESFPLTVTSAQKNPTAFYLCASSISSGDYNEQFFGPGTRLTVL.

The chain combines TRBV5-6 with TRBJ2-2, with D possibly matching TRBD2 (6 bases). Germline lookup yields CDR1 SGHDT and CDR2 YYEEEE. V was clipped by 4 bases and J by 1 base, with 11 bases between them. The CDR3 is 15 amino acids. Here the CDR3 DNA reads TGTGCCAGCAGCCCGGGACTGAGGAACACCGGGGAGCTGTTTTTT. Encoded protein: CASSPGLRNTGELFF.